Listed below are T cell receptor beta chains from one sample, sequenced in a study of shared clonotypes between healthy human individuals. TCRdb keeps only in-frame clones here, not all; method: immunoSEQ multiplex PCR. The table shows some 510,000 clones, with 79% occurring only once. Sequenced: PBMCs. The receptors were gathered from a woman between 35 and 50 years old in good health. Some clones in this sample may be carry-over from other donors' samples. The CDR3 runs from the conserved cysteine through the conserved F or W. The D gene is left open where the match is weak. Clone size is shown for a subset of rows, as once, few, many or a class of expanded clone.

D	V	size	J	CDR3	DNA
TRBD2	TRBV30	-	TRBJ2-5	CAWTPRGLAGDETQYF	TGTGCCTGGACTCCCAGAGGACTAGCGGGAGACGAGACCCAGTACTTC
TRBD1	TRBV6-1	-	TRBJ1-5	CASSEERGRGSNQPQHF	TGTGCCAGCAGTGAAGAGAGGGGGCGCGGTAGCAATCAGCCCCAGCATTTT
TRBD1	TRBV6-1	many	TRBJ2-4	CASSEQGEGAKNIQYF	TGTGCCAGCAGTGAGCAGGGGGAAGGGGCCAAAAACATTCAGTACTTC
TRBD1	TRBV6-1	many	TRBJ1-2	CASSGPQGARSYTF	TGTGCCAGCAGTGGCCCACAGGGGGCTCGAAGCTACACCTTC
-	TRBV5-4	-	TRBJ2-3	CASSLAKTPGDTQYF	TGTGCCAGCAGCTTGGCCAAGACCCCGGGAGATACGCAGTATTTT
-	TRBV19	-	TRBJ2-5	CASSIGTGLGETQYF	TGTGCCAGTAGTATTGGGACGGGACTGGGGGAGACCCAGTACTTC
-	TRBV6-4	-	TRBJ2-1	CASSGGGDYNEQFF	TGTGCCAGCAGTGGTGGAGGTGACTACAATGAGCAGTTCTTC
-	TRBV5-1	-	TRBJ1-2	CASSPLGNYGYTF	TGCGCCAGCAGCCCGCTCGGGAACTATGGCTACACCTTC
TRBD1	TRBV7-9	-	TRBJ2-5	CASSSFPGQGEETQYF	TGTGCCAGCAGCTCGTTCCCGGGACAGGGGGAAGAGACCCAGTACTTC
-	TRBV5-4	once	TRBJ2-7	CASSFAPLVYEQYF	TGTGCCAGCAGCTTCGCGCCTCTTGTCTACGAGCAGTACTTC
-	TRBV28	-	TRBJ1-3	CASSFSGGLSGNTIYF	TGTGCCAGCAGTTTTTCGGGGGGCCTTTCTGGAAACACCATATATTTT
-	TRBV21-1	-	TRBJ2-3	CASSPRTSPLTQYF	TGTGCCAGCAGCCCTCGGACTAGCCCATTGACGCAGTATTTT
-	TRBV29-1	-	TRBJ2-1	CSAQRARGNEQFF	TGCAGCGCTCAAAGGGCTAGGGGGAATGAGCAGTTCTTC
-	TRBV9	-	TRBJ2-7	CASSVGRGETYEQYF	TGTGCCAGCAGCGTAGGAAGGGGCGAAACCTACGAGCAGTACTTC
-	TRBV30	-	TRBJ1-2	CAWRVSSYGYTF	TGTGCCTGGAGGGTCTCAAGCTATGGCTACACCTTC
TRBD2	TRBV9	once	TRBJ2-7	CASSPQGGQSYEQYF	TGTGCCAGCAGCCCCCAGGGAGGGCAATCCTACGAGCAGTACTTC
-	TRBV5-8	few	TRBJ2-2	CASSLWSVPGELFF	TGTGCCAGCAGCTTGTGGAGCGTCCCCGGGGAGCTGTTTTTT
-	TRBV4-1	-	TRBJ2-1	CASSHYGHEQFF	TGCGCCAGCAGCCACTACGGCCATGAGCAGTTCTTC
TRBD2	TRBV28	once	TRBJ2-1	CASTPAGVYNEQFF	TGTGCCAGCACCCCCGCGGGAGTATACAATGAGCAGTTCTTC
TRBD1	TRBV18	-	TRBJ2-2	CASSWDRPNTGELFF	TGTGCCAGCTCGTGGGACAGGCCGAACACCGGGGAGCTGTTTTTT
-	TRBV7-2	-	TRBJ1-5	CASSLAGYSNQPQHF	TGTGCCAGCAGCTTAGCAGGGTATAGCAATCAGCCCCAGCATTTT
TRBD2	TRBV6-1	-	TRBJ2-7	CASSEGGTSGSQCF	TGTGCCAGCAGTGAAGGTGGGACTAGCGGGTCTCAGTGCTTC
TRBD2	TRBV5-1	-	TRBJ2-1	CASSLAASGYEQFF	TGCGCCAGCAGCTTGGCAGCTAGCGGGTATGAGCAGTTCTTC
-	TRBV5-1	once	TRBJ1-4	CASSLGSYEKLFF	TGCGCCAGCAGCTTGGGGTCCTATGAAAAACTGTTTTTT
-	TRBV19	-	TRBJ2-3	CASSSRDTDTQYF	TGTGCCAGTAGTAGTAGGGACACAGATACGCAGTATTTT
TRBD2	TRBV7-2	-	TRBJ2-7	CASSRTSPYEQYF	TGTGCCAGCAGCCGGACTAGCCCCTACGAGCAGTACTTC
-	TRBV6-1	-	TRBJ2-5	CASRAPSGATDQYF	TGTGCCAGCAGGGCGCCCTCCGGGGCCACGGACCAGTACTTC
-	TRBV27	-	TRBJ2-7	CASSLSFSSSYEQYF	TGTGCCAGCAGTTTATCGTTCTCGAGCTCCTACGAGCAGTACTTC
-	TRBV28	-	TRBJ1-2	CASRIDKGYGYTF	TGTGCCAGCAGAATCGACAAAGGCTATGGCTACACCTTC
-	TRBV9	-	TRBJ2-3	CASSVAPQGSGTDTQYF	TGTGCCAGCAGCGTAGCCCCTCAAGGATCTGGCACAGATACGCAGTATTTT
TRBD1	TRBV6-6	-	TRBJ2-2	CASGTGRNTGELFF	TGTGCCAGCGGGACAGGGAGGAACACCGGGGAGCTGTTTTTT
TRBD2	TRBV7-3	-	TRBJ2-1	CASSLGEGPYNEQFF	TGTGCCAGCAGCTTAGGGGAGGGCCCCTACAATGAGCAGTTCTTC
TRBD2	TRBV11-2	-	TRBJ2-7	CASSPTGGLAGGSYEQYF	TGTGCCAGCAGCCCGACCGGGGGTCTGGCGGGAGGATCCTACGAGCAGTACTTC
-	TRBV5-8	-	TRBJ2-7	CASSLEASETYEQYF	TGTGCCAGCAGCTTGGAGGCTAGCGAGACCTACGAGCAGTACTTC